This paragraph reports one TCR beta chain. Its target is not known. This sample is part of a study of cytomegalovirus exposure and HLA in healthy donors. Study information: Earlier results showed roughly 120 million unique TCR beta sequences derived from roughly 190 million T cells. Study-wide points: Per a prior analysis, the majority of TCR beta V segments were productive roughly 87% or roughly 30% of the time. Later analysis identified a missense DCLRE1C variant that was linked to TCR beta V- and J-gene trimming.

Each donor was healthy, and each was a bone marrow donor. The CDR3 extends over 14 amino acids. V was cut by 5 bases and J by 1 base, with 12 bases left in between. CDR1 SGHDT and CDR2 YYEEEE come from the germline V gene. Primers included in the PCR were 60 Vbeta and 13 Jbeta primers. Assay used: immunoSEQ multiplex PCR; TCRdb lists only in-frame clones, some missing. The sample lists about 150,000 clones, under 85% occurring once. The receptor was derived from a young man in good health and CMV-seronegative. V gene TRBV5-6 combines with J gene TRBJ1-1, with D perhaps TRBD1 (5 bases). Source material: PBMCs. The CDR3 nucleotides are TGTGCCAGCAGACTCTTGGACACGAACACTGAAGCTTTCTTT. It codes for CASRLLDTNTEAFF.